This TCR beta chain was retrieved from a study of identical twins. Comments on this clonotype: Its antigen is as yet unknown.

Germline V CDR1 and CDR2: SQVTM, ANQGSEA. CDR3 length equals 12 residues. Trimming took off 8 bases at V and 5 bases at J, with 12 bases between the two ends. Study findings and constraints: Twin pairs' shared out-of-frame alpha sequences were enriched in low generation probability. Partly confounded zero-insertion analyses could result from invariant MAIT and iNKT cells. Insertions were fewer in abundant cord blood beta clonotypes, whereas memory repertoires showed none of this pattern.

Unique molecular identifiers were present on the cDNA, and a universal primer site came from template switching. TCRdb used MiXCR to reprocess the 5' RACE reads, holding one entry per CDR3 protein. The sample lists more than 400,000 distinct CDR3 sequences; approximately 14% were seen once. These data were also filed under a second study, of yellow fever vaccine responses in identical twins.

The V call is TRBV29-1, the J call TRBJ1-4, with D perhaps TRBD1 (5 bases). The clonotype was recovered from a woman under 30 in good health. Sequenced sample: CD4+ T cells sorted from blood. The CDR3 protein is CSTRDANEKLFF. DNA for the CDR3: TGCAGCACCCGGGACGCGAATGAAAAACTGTTTTTT.